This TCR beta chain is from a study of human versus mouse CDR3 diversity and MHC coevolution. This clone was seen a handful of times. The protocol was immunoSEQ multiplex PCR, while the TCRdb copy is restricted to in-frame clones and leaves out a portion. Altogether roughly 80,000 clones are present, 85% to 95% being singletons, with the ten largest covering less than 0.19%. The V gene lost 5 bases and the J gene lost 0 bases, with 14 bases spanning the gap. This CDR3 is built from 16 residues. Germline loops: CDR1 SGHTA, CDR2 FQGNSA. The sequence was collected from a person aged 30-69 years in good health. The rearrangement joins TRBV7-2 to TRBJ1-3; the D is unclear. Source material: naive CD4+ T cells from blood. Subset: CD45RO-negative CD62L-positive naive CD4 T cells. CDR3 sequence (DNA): TGTGCCAGCAGCCGAATGACAACAAACTCTGGAAACACCATATATTTT. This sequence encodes CASSRMTTNSGNTIYF.